These 18 T cell receptor beta chains share one sample of origin, sequenced in a study of T cell responses to AZD1222 COVID-19 vaccine (dated by TCRdb to the early 2020s). In light of the paper, this sample's time point label describes: baseline before first vaccination. Library preparation used the immunoSEQ multiplex PCR assay. Entries here come from immuneACCESS through TCRdb and include only in-frame sequences with V and J called. Some clones fail to appear in such tables; in the studies checked, an unresolved V gene covers under half of the shortfall, and the cause of the remainder is unknown. This sample is represented by around 130,000 clones; roughly 92% of them were singletons. The biggest ten clones account for about 1% of the sample. The source was peripheral blood, collected on day 0 of AZD1222 vaccination. These receptor sequences come from an adult in good health.

The genes are TRBV3-1 (or the pseudogene TRBV3-2) and TRBJ2-2, with 8 nucleotides matching TRBD2. The trim removed 0 bases at V and 0 bases at J, leaving 9 bases unmatched. There are 19 residues in the CDR3. Germline V CDR1 and CDR2: LGHDT, YNNKEL (reference sequence). The CDR3 region is CASSQESWLAGPNTGELFF. The CDR3 bases are TGTGCCAGCAGCCAAGAAAGTTGGCTAGCGGGCCCGAACACCGGGGAGCTGTTTTTT.

The rearrangement links TRBV6-5 to TRBJ1-1, with 8 bases fitting TRBD1. J gave up 7 bases and V 5 bases, and 12 bases lay outside the gene matches. The CDR3 consists of 15 residues. Germline CDR1 is MNHEY and CDR2 is SVGAGI. DNA for the CDR3: TGTGCCAGCAGTAAAAGGACAGGGCAAGGCAGTGAAGCTTTCTTT. Translation: CASSKRTGQGSEAFF.

The chain joins TRBV7-2 to TRBJ2-7, with 10 bases that match TRBD1. Germline CDR1 is SGHTA and CDR2 is FQGNSA. This CDR3 comprises 13 residues. The V gene end was trimmed by 4 bases and the J gene end by 7 bases; junction bases not matched to a gene: 4. The CDR3: CASSSGQGMEQYF. CDR3 nucleotide sequence: TGTGCCAGCAGCTCGGGACAGGGGATGGAGCAGTACTTC.

Details on this clone: A single base separates this from a much larger clone, so it may be a read error. Other DNA sequences of this sample code for an identical CDR3. The J gene is TRBJ1-1, the V gene TRBV11-2; no reliable D call. Germline CDR1 is SGHAT and CDR2 is FQNNGV. The CDR3 length is 13 residues. V was clipped by 0 bases and J by 1 base, with 3 bases between them. The CDR3: CASSLDPNTEAFF. The DNA for the CDR3 is TGTGCCAGCAGCTTAGACCCGAACACTGAAGCTTTCTTT. Variable domain in full (rest from reference TRBV11-2 and TRBJ1-1): EAGVAQSPRYKIIEKRQSVAFWCNPISGHATLYWYQQILGQGPKLLIQFQNNGVVDDSQLPKDRFSAERLKGVDSTLKIQPAKLEDSAVYLCASSLDPNTEAFFGQGTRLTVV.

Comments on this clone: Additional DNA sequences in this sample encode the identical CDR3. This chain joins TRBV5-1 and TRBJ1-1; D is perhaps TRBD1 (6 bases). Deletions cut 3 bases from V and 1 base from J, with 7 bases between. Germline values: CDR1 SGHRS, CDR2 YFSETQ. This CDR3 region has 13 residues. CDR3 bases: TGCGCCAGCAGCTCACAGGGGAACACTGAAGCTTTCTTT. It yields the protein CASSSQGNTEAFF.

The chain links TRBV9 to TRBJ1-4; TRBD1 matches at 8 bases. Trimming at V came to 3 bases and at J to 6 bases, leaving 4 bases not matched to a gene. This CDR3 has 14 residues. In germline, CDR1 is SGDLS, CDR2 YYNGEE. The CDR3 protein is CASSGGTGDEKLFF. DNA of the CDR3: TGTGCCAGCAGCGGCGGGACAGGCGATGAAAAACTGTTTTTT.

J is TRBJ2-5 and V is TRBV5-1; no definite D call. Trimming shortened V by 0 bases and J by 2 bases, and 8 bases separated the two germline ends. CDR1 SGHRS and CDR2 YFSETQ come from the germline V gene. The CDR3 has 14 amino acids. This chain's CDR3 is CASSLALRQETQYF. The CDR3 nucleotides are TGCGCCAGCAGCTTGGCTCTCAGGCAAGAGACCCAGTACTTC.

This chain joins TRBV7-6 and TRBJ2-5; the D gene is possibly TRBD2 (5 bases). This CDR3 spans 15 amino acids. The germline V gene has CDR1 SGHVS and CDR2 FNYEAQ. V lost 2 bases and J lost 1, with 11 bases in between. The CDR3 protein is CASSLRGVRQETQYF. The CDR3 DNA is TGTGCCAGCAGCTTACGGGGAGTCCGCCAAGAGACCCAGTACTTC.

The chain couples TRBV2 to TRBJ1-6; weak D call: TRBD1 (5 bases). Trimming took 4 bases from V and 0 from J, leaving 13 bases between them. Germline V gives CDR1 SNHLY, CDR2 FYNNEI. The CDR3 runs to 17 residues. In DNA, the CDR3 is TGTGCCAGCAGTGCCGACAGACCGAGCTCCTATAATTCACCCCTCCACTTT. This gives the protein CASSADRPSSYNSPLHF. The full variable domain, its missing parts supplied by reference TRBV2 and TRBJ1-6, is EPEVTQTPSHQVTQMGQEVILRCVPISNHLYFYWYRQILGQKVEFLVSFYNNEISEKSEIFDDQFSVERPDGSNFTLKIRSTKLEDSAMYFCASSADRPSSYNSPLHFGNGTRLTVT.

V gene TRBV5-1 combines with J gene TRBJ1-2; 9 nucleotides match TRBD1. Germline V CDR1 and CDR2: SGHRS, YFSETQ. Germline trimming cut 3 bases from V and 2 bases from J; bases unmatched to any gene: 14. The CDR3 is made up of 18 amino acids. This CDR3 reads CASSWVPGQGAQNYGYTF. The CDR3 coding sequence is TGCGCCAGCAGCTGGGTTCCGGGACAGGGAGCCCAAAACTATGGCTACACCTTC.

This chain uses TRBV19 with TRBJ1-6, with D uncertain. V lost 5 bases and J lost 7, with 6 bases in between. This CDR3 spans 12 amino acids. Looked up from germline, CDR1 is LNHDA and CDR2 is SQIVND (reference sequence). This CDR3 reads CASSLLNSPLHF. In DNA, the CDR3 is TGTGCCAGTAGTCTCCTCAATTCACCCCTCCACTTT. The full variable domain, completed using reference TRBV19 and TRBJ1-6, is DGGITQSPKYLFRKEGQNVTLSCEQNLNHDAMYWYRQDPGQGLRLIYYSQIVNDFQKGDIAEGYSVSREKKESFPLTVTSAQKNPTAFYLCASSLLNSPLHFGNGTRLTVT.

The rearrangement uses TRBV11-2 and TRBJ2-5, with D tentatively TRBD2 (7 bases). Germline V gives CDR1 SGHAT, CDR2 FQNNGV. V was trimmed by 5 bases and J by 3 bases, leaving 19 bases between them. The CDR3 contains 16 residues. The CDR3 coding sequence is TGTGCCAGCAGCCGTTGGGGGCGGGGGAGCAAAGAGACCCAGTACTTC. This translates into CASSRWGRGSKETQYF.

V usage is TRBV18 and J usage is TRBJ1-5; D gene ambiguous. Per the germline V gene, CDR1 is KGHSH and CDR2 is LQKENI. V dropped 3 bases and J dropped 5 bases, with 17 bases sitting between them. The CDR3 loop spans 16 amino acids. CDR3 bases: TGTGCCAGCTCACCGATGGTCGGGTCGGCCGATCAGCCCCAGCATTTT. This sequence encodes CASSPMVGSADQPQHF. Full variable domain (missing parts from reference TRBV18 and TRBJ1-5): NAGVMQNPRHLVRRRGQEARLRCSPMKGHSHVYWYRQLPEEGLKFMVYLQKENIIDESGMPKERFSAEFPKEGPSILRIQQVVRGDSAAYFCASSPMVGSADQPQHFGDGTRLSIL.

V and J are TRBV19 and TRBJ1-5; perhaps TRBD1 as D (6 bases). The CDR3 is made up of 12 amino acids. Germline-derived CDR1 and CDR2 are LNHDA and SQIVND (reference sequence). Trimming took 5 bases from V and 5 from J, leaving 7 bases between them. CDR3 coding DNA: TGTGCCAGTAGTTACAGGGATCAGCCCCAGCATTTT. Residues: CASSYRDQPQHF.

This clone was seen just once. The chain is built from TRBV6-5 and TRBJ2-3; 7 positions match TRBD2. There are 15 residues in the CDR3. The V and J ends lost 5 bases and 4 bases, in that order; junction bases with no gene match: 9. From germline, CDR1 is MNHEY and CDR2 SVGAGI. The CDR3 is CASSPAPGLPDTQYF. The CDR3, as DNA: TGTGCCAGCAGTCCAGCCCCGGGACTACCAGATACGCAGTATTTT.

The V call is TRBV24-1, the J call TRBJ2-2; no clear D gene. The CDR3 runs 14 residues. The germline CDR1 and CDR2 sequences are KGHDR and SFDVKD. The V end lost 3 bases, the J end lost 7 bases, and 11 bases lay between the germline ends. The CDR3: CATSDAALGGELFF. The CDR3 bases are TGTGCCACCAGTGATGCGGCTCTCGGCGGGGAGCTGTTTTTT.

The chain couples TRBV30 to TRBJ1-5; TRBD1 matches at 8 bases. V lost 5 bases to trimming and J lost 4 bases; unmatched junction nucleotides: 7. The CDR3 extends over 14 amino acids. Per germline, CDR1 GTSNPN and CDR2 SVGIG (reference sequence). The CDR3: CAWGGTGRNQPQHF. The CDR3 DNA sequence: TGTGCCTGGGGGGGGACAGGACGAAATCAGCCCCAGCATTTT.

The chain is built from TRBV12-5 and TRBJ1-1; D gene ambiguous. CDR3 length: 15 residues. Germline assignment: CDR1 LGHNT and CDR2 FRNRAP. V was cut by 2 bases and J by 2 bases, with 12 bases left in between. Here the CDR3 reads CASGLPKGRNTEAFF. The CDR3, as DNA: TGTGCTAGTGGTTTGCCTAAAGGAAGAAACACTGAAGCTTTCTTT.